The T cell receptor (beta chain) under discussion was sequenced for a study of T cells in localized non-small cell lung cancer (dated by TCRdb to the early 2020s). For context, the study as a whole: T cell repertoires of about 240 early-stage NSCLC patients were analyzed, with tumors being compared against uninvolved tumor-adjacent lungs. The cohort comprised roughly 240 treatment-naïve NSCLC patients with resected, localized lung tumors. NSCLC patients had a mean age of approximately 70 years, and more than 120 were male and about a hundred female.

The immunoSEQ Assay was used to sequence TCR beta CDR3 regions from DNA. On the authors' methods: T cell density was computed as TCR beta template counts normalized to usable DNA estimated by amplifying housekeeping genes. The preseqR package was used to estimate richness by extrapolating to 400,000 templates for PBMC samples and to 120,000 templates for tissue samples. Clonality was taken to be one minus Pielou's evenness. Tissue-enriched TCRs were identified by differential abundance testing using productive amino-acid clonotypes, minimum total count 5 and alpha 0.1. The Jaccard Index and the Morisita Overlap Index were used to measure repertoire overlap between compartments. GLIPH clustered TCR beta CDR3s with public tetramer-defined viral CDR3s; viral motifs required at least three viral sequences plus V-gene enrichment. TCRdb provides this immuneACCESS table in a form limited to in-frame rearrangements. Some clones are lacking; in checked studies, under half of them reflect an unresolved V gene, and why the rest are absent is not known. For V, J and clone size, that table is used; D and trimming come from the DNA. The sample records several hundred clones, around 24% of which are singletons. The ten largest clones capture roughly 21% of the sample.

V and J lose 5 bases and 5 bases, and a span of 6 bases separates them. From its cysteine to its phenylalanine, the CDR3 spans 11 amino acids. Only the CDR3 DNA is retained, 33 bases long and in frame from the first base. CDR1 LNHDA and CDR2 SQIVND are derived from the germline V gene (reference sequence). This clone was counted once. What antigen it recognizes has not been identified. No quality values exist for individual bases; no much larger clone is one base distant. What the study reported, not specific to this receptor: Longer overall survival was associated with higher T cell density in blood, whereas shorter survival was associated with higher clonality in adjacent lung. A median of roughly 56 of the top 100 tumor clones were detected in paired uninvolved adjacent lung, and about 29 of these tumor clones were also found among the top 100 clones of the paired uninvolved adjacent lung. Because of the exploratory design, TCR variables were selected using unadjusted p-values without false-discovery rate correction. Because multi-region sequencing of the tumors was not done, intratumor heterogeneity could not be ruled out. Uninvolved tumor-adjacent lung showed the highest T cell clonality, higher than tumor, which suggests more focused antigenic responses in the uninvolved tumor-adjacent lung.

Uninvolved adjacent lung was sampled at least 2 cm away from the tumor margin, and two independent pathologists confirmed that the tissue had no atypia. At diagnosis, tumor, uninvolved tumor-adjacent lung and peripheral blood were collected and then preserved as a mix of FFPE and fresh-frozen material. The V gene is TRBV19 and the J gene is TRBJ1-2; confidence is insufficient to name the D gene. The input for sequencing was normal lung tissue next to the tumor, taken before any cancer treatment. The TCR comes from a man aged 40-75 years with stage I squamous cell lung carcinoma. The CDR3 reads as follows: CASSFGYGYTF. The DNA sequence reads TGTGCCAGTAGTTTTGGGTATGGCTACACCTTC. Where the CDR3 stops, the reference TRBV19 and TRBJ1-2 genes take over; the full variable domain is DGGITQSPKYLFRKEGQNVTLSCEQNLNHDAMYWYRQDPGQGLRLIYYSQIVNDFQKGDIAEGYSVSREKKESFPLTVTSAQKNPTAFYLCASSFGYGYTFGSGTRLTVV.